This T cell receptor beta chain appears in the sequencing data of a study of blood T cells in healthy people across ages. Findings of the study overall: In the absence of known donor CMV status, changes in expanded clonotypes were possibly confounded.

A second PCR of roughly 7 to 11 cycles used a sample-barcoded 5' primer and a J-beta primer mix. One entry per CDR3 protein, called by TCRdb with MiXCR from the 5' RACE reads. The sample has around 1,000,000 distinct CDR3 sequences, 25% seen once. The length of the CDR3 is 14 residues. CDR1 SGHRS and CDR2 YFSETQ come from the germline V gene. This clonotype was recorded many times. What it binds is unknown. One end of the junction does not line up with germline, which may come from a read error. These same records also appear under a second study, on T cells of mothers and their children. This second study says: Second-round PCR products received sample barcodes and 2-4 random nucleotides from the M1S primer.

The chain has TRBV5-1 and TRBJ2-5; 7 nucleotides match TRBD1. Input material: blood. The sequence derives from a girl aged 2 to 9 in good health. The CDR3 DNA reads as TGTGCCAGCAGTTTGACAGGGACGCGGGAGACCCAGTACTTC. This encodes CASSLTGTRETQYF.